The 20 T cell receptor beta chains below were found in one sample sequenced in a study of early T cells in non-severe SARS-CoV-2 infection. TCRdb passed the 5' RACE reads through MiXCR, listing each CDR3 protein once. The sample holds approximately 77,000 distinct CDR3 sequences, approximately 12% seen once. Input material: whole blood. These receptors came from an adult who was a healthcare worker with PCR-confirmed SARS-CoV-2 infection or an uninfected control (not recorded which).

This clonotype was detected only a few times. V is TRBV2 and J is TRBJ2-3, with TRBD2 matching over 8 bases. V shed 4 bases, J shed 5 bases, and the junction held 5 bases outside the gene matches. Per germline, CDR1 SNHLY and CDR2 FYNNEI. This CDR3 is 14 amino acids long. The CDR3 DNA is TGTGCCAGCAGTGCACTAGCGGATGGAGATACGCAGTATTTT. The encoded protein is CASSALADGDTQYF.

This clonotype was picked up a small number of times. The rearrangement links TRBV2 to TRBJ2-2, with D hard to call. The V end was cut by 7 bases, the J end by 3 bases, with 6 bases between. There are 12 residues in the CDR3. Germline-derived CDR1 and CDR2 are SNHLY and FYNNEI. The CDR3 DNA is TGTGCCAGCACCGAAGACACCGGGGAGCTGTTTTTT. It is translated as CASTEDTGELFF.

This clonotype was found many times. One end of the junction does not line up with germline, which may come from a read error. This chain joins TRBV7-8 and TRBJ2-1, with TRBD2 matching over 7 bases. The V gene's germline CDR1 is SGHVS and CDR2 FQNEAQ. CDR3 size: 14 residues. CDR3 amino acids: CASGFLRLADEQFF. CDR3 nucleotide sequence: TGTGCCAGCGGCTTCCTGCGACTAGCCGATGAGCAGTTCTTC.

This clonotype was found many times. The V call is TRBV5-1, the J call TRBJ2-3; D perhaps matches TRBD2 (6 bases). CDR3 size: 15 residues. V was pared by 4 bases and J by 2 bases, with 14 bases between. CDR1 is SGHRS and CDR2 is YFSETQ in the germline V gene. CDR3 protein: CASSRARDLTDTQYF. DNA of the CDR3: TGCGCCAGCAGCCGGGCGCGGGATCTCACAGATACGCAGTATTTT. Combining the CDR3 with reference TRBV5-1 and TRBJ2-3 gives the whole variable domain KAGVTQTPRYLIKTRGQQVTLSCSPISGHRSVSWYQQTPGQGLQFLFEYFSETQRNKGNFPGRFSGRQFSNSRSEMNVSTLELGDSALYLCASSRARDLTDTQYFGPGTRLTVL.

This clonotype was detected ten times or more. The rearrangement joins TRBV20-1 to TRBJ2-3; 14 bases map to TRBD2. CDR1 is DFQATT, CDR2 SNEGSKA, per germline (reference sequence). The length of the CDR3 is 16 residues. V lost 2 bases, J lost 9 bases, and 10 bases stayed unmatched. CDR3 coding DNA: TGCAGTGCTAGAACCGGGACTAGCGGGAGAAGGGAAACGCAGTATTTT. Protein product: CSARTGTSGRRETQYF.

This clonotype was seen more than once but under ten times. The V and J genes are TRBV29-1 and TRBJ2-1; 12 positions match TRBD1. Germline CDR1 and CDR2: SQVTM and ANQGSEA. Trimming removed 6 bases from V and 4 bases from J; junction bases left unmatched: 4. This CDR3 has 14 amino acids. The CDR3: CSVLGQGAYNEQFF. CDR3 coding DNA: TGCAGCGTCCTGGGACAGGGGGCGTACAATGAGCAGTTCTTC.

This clonotype occurred many times. V and J are TRBV7-6 and TRBJ1-4; no reliable D call. The CDR3 sequence is 15 residues long. Germline V gene lookup returns CDR1 SGHVS and CDR2 FNYEAQ. V lost 5 bases, J lost 1 base, and 11 bases lay in between. The CDR3 protein is CASSADGVTNEKLFF. CDR3 bases: TGTGCCAGCAGCGCCGACGGAGTAACTAATGAAAAACTGTTTTTT. Based on the CDR3 plus reference TRBV7-6 and TRBJ1-4, the full variable domain is GAGVSQSPRYKVTKRGQDVALRCDPISGHVSLYWYRQALGQGPEFLTYFNYEAQQDKSGLPNDRFSAERPEGSISTLTIQRTEQRDSAMYRCASSADGVTNEKLFFGSGTQLSVL.

This clonotype came up a few times. The V and J genes are TRBV6-1 and TRBJ2-5; the match to TRBD2 covers 7 bases. Germline lookup yields CDR1 MNHNS and CDR2 SASEGT. This CDR3 has 14 residues. With V trimmed by 6 bases and J by 6 bases, 10 bases remained unmatched. The CDR3 DNA is TGTGCCAGCAGAGAACTAGCGCCCGAACAGACCCAGTACTTC. Translated, it gives CASRELAPEQTQYF.

This clonotype was seen ten or more times. This rearrangement joins TRBV28 to TRBJ2-1, with 10 bases that match TRBD2. From germline, CDR1 is MDHEN and CDR2 SYDVKM. This CDR3 comprises 20 residues. V lost 7 bases to trimming and J lost 8 bases; unmatched junction nucleotides: 26. CDR3 in amino acids: CASTSRGGGLAGVVSYEQFF. The CDR3 DNA follows: TGTGCCAGCACATCCCGGGGAGGGGGCCTAGCGGGAGTGGTTTCGTATGAGCAGTTCTTC.

This rearrangement joins TRBV7-2 to TRBJ1-2; 9 nucleotides match TRBD1. The trim removed 5 bases at V and 6 bases at J, leaving 4 bases unmatched. Germline CDR1 is SGHTA and CDR2 is FQGNSA. The CDR3 consists of 13 residues. The CDR3 DNA is TGTGCCAGCAGCCGACGGACAGGGGATGGCTACACCTTC. This sequence encodes CASSRRTGDGYTF.

This clonotype showed up just a few times. This chain uses TRBV5-1 with TRBJ1-1, with D hard to call. Germline V gene sequence: CDR1 SGHRS, CDR2 YFSETQ. The ends were cut back, 4 bases at V and 4 bases at J, with 17 bases in the middle. CDR3 length: 15 residues. CDR3 loop: CASSPSRPAGTEAFF. The CDR3 DNA follows: TGCGCCAGCAGCCCCAGCCGGCCCGCGGGCACTGAAGCTTTCTTT.

This clonotype occurred a few times. This chain joins TRBV29-1 and TRBJ1-2, with a possible D match to TRBD1 (5 bases). The CDR3 sequence is 17 residues long. Germline assignment: CDR1 SQVTM and CDR2 ANQGSEA. Between the trimmed V and J ends, which lost 3 bases and 3 bases, there was a span of 23 bases. CDR3 nucleotide sequence: TGCAGCGTTGATCCCCTTTCCCATAAGGGGTCACACTATGGCTACACCTTC. Residues: CSVDPLSHKGSHYGYTF. Full variable domain (missing parts from reference TRBV29-1 and TRBJ1-2): SAVISQKPSRDICQRGTSLTIQCQVDSQVTMMFWYRQQPGQSLTLIATANQGSEATYESGFVIDKFPISRPNLTFSTLTVSNMSPEDSSIYLCSVDPLSHKGSHYGYTFGSGTRLTVV.

V and J are TRBV11-1 and TRBJ1-1; a possible D gene is TRBD1 (5 bases). CDR3 length equals 14 residues. Trimming took off 4 bases at V and 4 bases at J, with 13 bases between the two ends. Germline values: CDR1 SGHAT, CDR2 FQDESV (reference sequence). The CDR3 region has the DNA TGTGCCAGCAGCTGGGGACGGTTAGGCACTGAAGCTTTCTTT. As protein: CASSWGRLGTEAFF.

This clonotype showed up just a few times. J is TRBJ2-2 and V is TRBV2, with a possible D match to TRBD1 (6 bases). CDR1 and CDR2 from the germline V gene are SNHLY and FYNNEI. The CDR3 is 15 amino acids. Trimming pared 3 bases from V and 7 bases from J, leaving 15 bases between. CDR3 amino acids: CASSEGASRVGELFF. CDR3 DNA sequence: TGTGCCAGCAGTGAGGGGGCTAGCCGGGTCGGGGAGCTGTTTTTT. Full variable domain (rest looked up from reference TRBV2 and TRBJ2-2): EPEVTQTPSHQVTQMGQEVILRCVPISNHLYFYWYRQILGQKVEFLVSFYNNEISEKSEIFDDQFSVERPDGSNFTLKIRSTKLEDSAMYFCASSEGASRVGELFFGEGSRLTVL.

This chain uses TRBV6-1 with TRBJ2-1; D may correspond to TRBD1 or TRBD2 (6 bases each). V dropped 6 bases and J dropped 15 bases, with 21 bases sitting between them. CDR1 and CDR2 from the germline V gene are MNHNS and SASEGT. The CDR3 has 13 residues. The DNA of the CDR3 is TGTGCCAGCAGCGTGGACTTAACTGGGGGGCGGTTCTTC. It is translated as CASSVDLTGGRFF.

In its sample, this clonotype was seen many times. V and J are TRBV28 and TRBJ2-7, with 7 positions matching TRBD2. J gave up 4 bases and V 5 bases, and 5 bases lay outside the gene matches. The CDR3 loop spans 13 amino acids. The germline V gene has CDR1 MDHEN and CDR2 SYDVKM. The CDR3 nucleotides are TGTGCCAGCAGTCGGCTAGCGGAGTACGAGCAGTACTTC. Translated: CASSRLAEYEQYF.

This clonotype showed up many times. This chain joins TRBV13 and TRBJ1-1; 8 bases fit TRBD1. Germline CDR1 is PRHDT and CDR2 is FYEKMQ (reference sequence). This CDR3 contains 16 residues. V shed 4 bases and J 0 bases; nucleotides not matched to a gene: 7. Written as DNA, the CDR3 is TGTGCCAGCAGCTCTGGACAGGGTTACATGAACACTGAAGCTTTCTTT. Its protein is CASSSGQGYMNTEAFF. The full variable domain, rest sourced from reference TRBV13 and TRBJ1-1, is AAGVIQSPRHLIKEKRETATLKCYPIPRHDTVYWYQQGPGQDPQFLISFYEKMQSDKGSIPDRFSAQQFSDYHSELNMSSLELGDSALYFCASSSGQGYMNTEAFFGQGTRLTVV.

The chain employs TRBV28 and TRBJ2-5, with D uncertain. Per germline, CDR1 MDHEN and CDR2 SYDVKM. Trimming removed 4 bases at V and 1 base at J, with 10 bases between. This CDR3 region has 14 residues. The CDR3 DNA is TGTGCCAGCAGTTCCCACACCATCCAAGAGACCCAGTACTTC. This gives the protein CASSSHTIQETQYF.

In this sample, this clonotype turned up many times. The CDR3 spells CSVMDRGETQYF. DNA for the CDR3: TGCAGCGTTATGGACCGGGGGGAGACCCAGTACTTC. The chain carries TRBV29-1 and TRBJ2-5; D is possibly TRBD2 (6 bases). In germline, CDR1 is SQVTM, CDR2 ANQGSEA. This CDR3 contains 12 residues. With 5 bases removed from V and 5 bases from J, the gap between germline ends came to 12 bases.

Comments on this clonotype: Since a much larger clone is just one base distant, this may be a read error. The chain couples TRBV2 to TRBJ2-1; 8 bases agree with TRBD2. This CDR3 comprises 13 residues. In germline, CDR1 is SNHLY, CDR2 FYNNEI. The CDR3 here is CGGRTAGENEQFF. The DNA for the CDR3 is TGTGGCGGTCGAACAGCGGGAGAAAATGAGCAGTTCTTC. Full variable domain (remainder filled in from reference TRBV2 and TRBJ2-1): EPEVTQTPSHQVTQMGQEVILRCVPISNHLYFYWYRQILGQKVEFLVSFYNNEISEKSEIFDDQFSVERPDGSNFTLKIRSTKLEDSAMYFCGGRTAGENEQFFGPGTRLTVL.